The sequence of this TCR beta chain was determined in a study of cytomegalovirus exposure and HLA in healthy donors. CDR3 length equals 19 residues. The V gene's germline CDR1 is SGHVS and CDR2 FQNEAQ. The junction had 13 bases not matched to a gene; V was cut back by 3 bases and J by 4 bases. Researchers ran the PCR with 60 Vbeta and 13 Jbeta primers. Repertoires were generated with immunoSEQ multiplex PCR, while TCRdb's copy carries only in-frame clones and drops some. The sample has 210,000 or so clones, more than 60% seen once. The chain is built from TRBV7-8 and TRBJ2-2, with TRBD2 matching over 11 bases. Material: PBMCs. The source is a woman in her sixties or seventies in good health and CMV-seropositive. CDR3 sequence: CASSFTARRLAGFTGELFF. The CDR3 DNA follows: TGTGCCAGCAGCTTCACTGCCCGAAGACTAGCGGGGTTCACCGGGGAGCTGTTTTTT.